The text below deals with one T cell receptor beta chain. The data were obtained in a study of blood T cell repertoires in COVID-19. Original methodology: Estimation of nucleated cell counts was performed using reference gene primer amplification. The table came from immunoSEQ multiplex PCR; TCRdb's copy has only in-frame clones and leaves some out. The DNA gave D and trimming, while V, J and clone size come from that table. The sample lists 150,000 to 200,000 clones, roughly four fifths occurring once. V was pared by 3 bases and J by 3 bases, with 11 bases of the junction left unmatched. The CDR3 runs to 18 residues. Germline-derived CDR1 and CDR2 are SGHDT and YYEEEE.

The chain joins TRBV5-6 to TRBJ2-7, with 14 bases lining up with TRBD2. This TCR derives from a woman older than 75 with acute or convalescent COVID-19. The sequencing sample was made of peripheral blood. Written as DNA, the CDR3 is TGTGCCAGCAGCTACCGGACTAGCGGGGGGCCACTACGCTACGAGCAGTACTTC. Its protein is CASSYRTSGGPLRYEQYF.